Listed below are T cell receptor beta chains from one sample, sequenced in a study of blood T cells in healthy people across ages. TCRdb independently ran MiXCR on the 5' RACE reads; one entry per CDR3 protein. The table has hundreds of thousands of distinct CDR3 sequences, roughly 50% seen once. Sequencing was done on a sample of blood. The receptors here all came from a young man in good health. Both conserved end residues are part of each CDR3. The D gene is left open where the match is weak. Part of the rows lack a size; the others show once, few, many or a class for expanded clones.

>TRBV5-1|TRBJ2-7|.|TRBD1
TGCGCCAGCAGCCGTAGCCCGGGACAGGGGATCTACGAGCAGTACTTC
CASSRSPGQGIYEQYF
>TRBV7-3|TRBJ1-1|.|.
TGTGCCAGCAGCCTCAACCGAGGGTCAACTGAAGCTTTTTTT
CASSLNRGSTEAFF
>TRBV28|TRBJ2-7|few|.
TGTGCCAGCAGCCAGAACCCAGGGATCCCCTACGAGCAGTACTTC
CASSQNPGIPYEQYF
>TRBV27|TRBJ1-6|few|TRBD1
TGTGCCAGCAGTCTCCGACAGGGATATTCACCCCTCCACTTT
CASSLRQGYSPLHF
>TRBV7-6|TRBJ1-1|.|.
TGTGCCAGCAGCTTGGGACGGTCGAACACTGAAGCTTTCTTT
CASSLGRSNTEAFF
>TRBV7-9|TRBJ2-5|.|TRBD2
TGTGCCAGCAGCTCCCTAGCGGGAGTCACAGAGACCCAGTACTTC
CASSSLAGVTETQYF
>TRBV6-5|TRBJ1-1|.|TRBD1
TGTGCCAGCAGTTATGGGACAGGGGAAGCTTTCTTT
CASSYGTGEAFF
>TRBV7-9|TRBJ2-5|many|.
TGTGCCAGCAGCCCTATCGGCCGGGTCGAAGAGCAGTACTTC
CASSPIGRVEEQYF
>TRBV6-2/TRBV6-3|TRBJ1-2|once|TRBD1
TGTGCCAGCAGTTACGAGGGACAGGGCTATGGCTACACCTTC
CASSYEGQGYGYTF
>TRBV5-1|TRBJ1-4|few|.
TGCGCCAGCAGTCGGGACGCCCAGCAGCTGGGAGAAAAACTGTTTTTT
CASSRDAQQLGEKLFF
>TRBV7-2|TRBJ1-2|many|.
TGTGCCAGCAGCTCCTACAGGGAGGGTGGCTACACCTTC
CASSSYREGGYTF
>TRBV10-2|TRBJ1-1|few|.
TGCGCCAGCAGTGGTGGGCAGGGGAACACTGAAGCTTTCTTT
CASSGGQGNTEAFF
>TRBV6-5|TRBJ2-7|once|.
TGTGCCAGCAAATTGGACGTTGACCACTACTACGAGCAGTACTTC
CASKLDVDHYYEQYF
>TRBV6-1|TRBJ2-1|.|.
TGTGCCAGCAGTGAAGCCGGGACGCCGTGGAATGAGCAGTTCTTC
CASSEAGTPWNEQFF
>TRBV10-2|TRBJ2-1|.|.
TGCGCCAGCAGTGATTTTGACAGTCCTTACAATGAGCAGTTCTTC
CASSDFDSPYNEQFF
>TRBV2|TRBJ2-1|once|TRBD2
TGTGCCAGCAATATCCTAGCGGGATCCTACAATGAGCAGTTCTTC
CASNILAGSYNEQFF
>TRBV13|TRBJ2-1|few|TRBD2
TGTGCCAGCAGCTTAGGTGCCCTCGCGGGAGTTATCAATGAGCAGTTCTTC
CASSLGALAGVINEQFF
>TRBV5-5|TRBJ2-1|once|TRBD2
TGTGCCAGCAGCTTCAGGGTAGCGGGAGAGAGGTCCTACAATGAGCAGTTCTTC
CASSFRVAGERSYNEQFF
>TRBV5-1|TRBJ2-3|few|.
TGCGCCAGCAGCGGCCTACTAGACGTGGTCGATACGCAGTATTTT
CASSGLLDVVDTQYF
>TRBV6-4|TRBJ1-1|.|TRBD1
TGTGCCAGCAGTCCAGGACAGGGGGCGGCTGAAGCTTTCTTT
CASSPGQGAAEAFF
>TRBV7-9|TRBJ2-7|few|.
TGTGCCAGCAGCTCTCAGACAGTCTCCTACGAGCAGTACTTC
CASSSQTVSYEQYF
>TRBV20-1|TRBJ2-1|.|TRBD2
TGCAGTGCTAGAGTAGCGGGAGAGATGTTGTATGAGCAGTTCTTC
CSARVAGEMLYEQFF
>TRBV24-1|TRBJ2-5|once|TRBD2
TGTGCCACCAGTGAATGGGGCGGGGGAGGCGAGACCCAGTACTTC
CATSEWGGGGETQYF
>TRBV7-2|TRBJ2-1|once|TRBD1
TGTGCCAGCAGCATGGGGACAGGGGGATCCTACAATGAGCAGTTCTTC
CASSMGTGGSYNEQFF
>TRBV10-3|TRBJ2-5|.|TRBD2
TGTGCCAGCGCGGGGGGAGAGACCCAGTACTTC
CASAGGETQYF
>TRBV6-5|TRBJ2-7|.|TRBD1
TGTGCCAGCAGTTACTCGACAGGGAACGAGCAGTACTTC
CASSYSTGNEQYF
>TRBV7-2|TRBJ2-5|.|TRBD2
TGTGCCAGCAGCGGAGGACTAGTCCACAATGAGCAGTACTTC
CASSGGLVHNEQYF
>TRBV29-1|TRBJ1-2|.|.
TGCAGCACAAGGGTCGCCTCCTATGGCTACACCTTC
CSTRVASYGYTF
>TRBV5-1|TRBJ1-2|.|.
TGCGCCAGCAGCCTTCAGGAGGGGTACCTCAATGGCTACACCTTC
CASSLQEGYLNGYTF
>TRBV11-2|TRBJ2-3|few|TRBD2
TGTGCCAGCAGCTTACTTTCGATCGCCGCGGGGGGCCGGAGAGATACGCAGTATTTT
CASSLLSIAAGGRRDTQYF
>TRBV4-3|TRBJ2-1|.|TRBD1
TGCGCCAGCAGCCAGTTACCGGGACAGACCAACAATGAGCAGTTCTTC
CASSQLPGQTNNEQFF
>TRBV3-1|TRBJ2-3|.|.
TGTGCCAGCAGCCAAGATCGGTCTCAACCTTGGGCTACGCAGTATTTT
CASSQDRSQPWATQYF
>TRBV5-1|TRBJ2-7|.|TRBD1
TGCGCCAGCAGCTCCCGGACAGGGGGTTTATACGAGCAGTACTTC
CASSSRTGGLYEQYF
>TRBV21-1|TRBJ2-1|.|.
TGTGCCAGCACCCCGGGGGGGCACACTCTCCACAATGAGCAGTTCTTC
CASTPGGHTLHNEQFF
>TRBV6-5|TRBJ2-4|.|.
TGTGCCAGCAGTTACGTGGGGGCCAAAAACATTCAGTACTTC
CASSYVGAKNIQYF
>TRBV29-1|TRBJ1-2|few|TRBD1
TGCAGCGTTTCCTGGGACAGGGTTAATGGCTACACCTTC
CSVSWDRVNGYTF
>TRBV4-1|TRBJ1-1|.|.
TGCGCCAGCAGCCAAGATGGAATCCCGGGTTTGAGCACTGAAGCTTTCTTT
CASSQDGIPGLSTEAFF
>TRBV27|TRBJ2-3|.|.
TGTGCCAGCAGTTTAGCAGTTTACACAGATACGCAGTATTTT
CASSLAVYTDTQYF
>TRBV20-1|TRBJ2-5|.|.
TGCAGTACGGACGTAGGAGAGACCCAGTACTTC
CSTDVGETQYF
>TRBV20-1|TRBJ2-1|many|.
TGCAGTGCCATACCGGAACAGGGATACAATGAGCAGTTCTTC
CSAIPEQGYNEQFF
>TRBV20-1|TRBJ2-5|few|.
TGCAGTGCTAGTTCGGCTTCCTCCAAGACCCAGTACTTC
CSASSASSKTQYF
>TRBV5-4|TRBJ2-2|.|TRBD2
TGTGCCAGCATTAGCGGGATGACCGGGGAGCTGTTTTTT
CASISGMTGELFF
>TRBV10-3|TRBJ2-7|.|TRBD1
TGTGCCATCAGTACATTGGACAGGGGCTTCTACGAGCAGTACTTC
CAISTLDRGFYEQYF
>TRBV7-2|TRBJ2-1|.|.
TGTGCCAGCAGCTCCTCCGGGTCCTTATCCCGAGGGCGGTTCTTC
CASSSSGSLSRGRFF
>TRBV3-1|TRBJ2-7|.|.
TGTGCCAGCAGCCAAGATTTCGGGGGAGTCTCCTACGAGCAGTACTTC
CASSQDFGGVSYEQYF